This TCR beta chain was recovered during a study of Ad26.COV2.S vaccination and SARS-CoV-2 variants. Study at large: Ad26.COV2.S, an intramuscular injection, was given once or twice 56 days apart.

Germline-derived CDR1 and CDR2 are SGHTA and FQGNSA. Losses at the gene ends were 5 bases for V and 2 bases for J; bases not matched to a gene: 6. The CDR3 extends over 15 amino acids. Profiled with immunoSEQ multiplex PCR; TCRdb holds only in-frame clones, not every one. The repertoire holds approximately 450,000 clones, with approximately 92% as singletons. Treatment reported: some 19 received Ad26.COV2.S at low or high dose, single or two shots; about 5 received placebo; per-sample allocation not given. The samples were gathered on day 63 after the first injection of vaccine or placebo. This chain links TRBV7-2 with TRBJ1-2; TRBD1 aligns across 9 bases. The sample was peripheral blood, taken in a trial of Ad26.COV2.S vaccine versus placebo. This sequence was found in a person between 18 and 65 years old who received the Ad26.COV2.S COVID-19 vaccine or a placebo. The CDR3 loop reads CASSEQGASNYGYTF. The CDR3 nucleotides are TGTGCCAGCAGCGAACAGGGGGCGTCCAACTATGGCTACACCTTC. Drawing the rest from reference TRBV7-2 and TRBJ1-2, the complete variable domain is GAGVSQSPSNKVTEKGKDVELRCDPISGHTALYWYRQSLGQGLEFLIYFQGNSAPDKSGLPSDRFSAERTGGSVSTLTIQRTQQEDSAVYLCASSEQGASNYGYTFGSGTRLTVV.